This TCR beta chain was sequenced for a study of CD8+ T cells in alopecia areata. Broader study findings: Many expanded lesional clones persisted during tofacitinib (in both scalp and blood).

The table lists this clone with a few counts. No antigen is known for it. cDNA serving as the sequencing template came from extracted, reverse transcribed RNA. Only in-frame clones appear in the TCRdb table, and some are missing; sequencing was by immunoSEQ multiplex PCR. The profile covers 150,000 to 200,000 clones, with 53% appearing a single time and more than 10% taken by the ten largest. Treatment of the sample: oral pan-JAK inhibitor, 5-10 mg twice daily. The CDR3 consists of 17 residues. V gave up 1 base and J gave up 1 base, with 17 bases separating them. Germline loops: CDR1 SGHVS, CDR2 FQNEAQ.

The source material was CD8+ T cells sorted from blood, sampled at week 24, from a patient treated with tofacitinib. The chain recombines TRBV7-8 with TRBJ2-7; D call uncertain. The TCR sequence derives from a human donor with alopecia areata. In nucleotides, the CDR3 is TGTGCCAGCAGCTTAGGGTTGGGGTCGGGCTCATCCTACGAGCAGTACTTC. Its translation is CASSLGLGSGSSYEQYF.